This TCR beta chain was observed in a study of T cells of healthy individuals. This clonotype was observed at least ten times. TCRdb re-analysed the 5' RACE reads in MiXCR, keeping a single row per CDR3 protein. Of approximately 100,000 distinct CDR3 sequences listed, approximately 15% are singletons. The germline gives CDR1 KGHDR, CDR2 SFDVKD. With V trimmed by 7 bases and J by 5 bases, 9 bases remained unmatched. The CDR3 has 15 residues. The TCR comes from a human donor in good health. The chain has TRBV24-1 and TRBJ2-2; 7 nucleotides match TRBD1. The CDR3 is CATRRYPDRTGELFF. The CDR3 nucleotides are TGTGCCACCAGGCGTTATCCGGACAGGACCGGGGAGCTGTTTTTT.